This TCR beta chain was found in a study of cytomegalovirus exposure and HLA in healthy donors. Clones were sequenced by immunoSEQ multiplex PCR, and TCRdb holds only the in-frame ones, with some missing. The sample lists about 130,000 clones; nearly 90% were seen once. Looked up from germline, CDR1 is LNHDA and CDR2 is SQIVND (reference sequence). V shed 5 bases, J shed 4 bases, and the junction held 15 bases outside the gene matches. This CDR3 comprises 18 residues. Whole-study findings and limits: The majority of TCR sequences were rare, yet some public TCRs appeared in many donors. Listed as cytomegalovirus-associated were 170 or so TCR beta chains. Reports showed the classifier diagnosing cytomegalovirus status with high specificity and sensitivity.

A note on this clone: The antigen is undetermined.

The receptor was derived from a man aged 25-40 years in good health and CMV-seronegative. This chain uses TRBV19 with TRBJ2-2; TRBD1 matches 8 bases. Sequenced sample: PBMCs. The CDR3 here is CASSPTYRTGRSTGELFF. The CDR3 DNA reads TGTGCCAGTAGTCCAACATATCGGACAGGGCGGAGCACCGGGGAGCTGTTTTTT. The complete variable domain, with remaining parts taken from reference TRBV19 and TRBJ2-2, reads DGGITQSPKYLFRKEGQNVTLSCEQNLNHDAMYWYRQDPGQGLRLIYYSQIVNDFQKGDIAEGYSVSREKKESFPLTVTSAQKNPTAFYLCASSPTYRTGRSTGELFFGEGSRLTVL.